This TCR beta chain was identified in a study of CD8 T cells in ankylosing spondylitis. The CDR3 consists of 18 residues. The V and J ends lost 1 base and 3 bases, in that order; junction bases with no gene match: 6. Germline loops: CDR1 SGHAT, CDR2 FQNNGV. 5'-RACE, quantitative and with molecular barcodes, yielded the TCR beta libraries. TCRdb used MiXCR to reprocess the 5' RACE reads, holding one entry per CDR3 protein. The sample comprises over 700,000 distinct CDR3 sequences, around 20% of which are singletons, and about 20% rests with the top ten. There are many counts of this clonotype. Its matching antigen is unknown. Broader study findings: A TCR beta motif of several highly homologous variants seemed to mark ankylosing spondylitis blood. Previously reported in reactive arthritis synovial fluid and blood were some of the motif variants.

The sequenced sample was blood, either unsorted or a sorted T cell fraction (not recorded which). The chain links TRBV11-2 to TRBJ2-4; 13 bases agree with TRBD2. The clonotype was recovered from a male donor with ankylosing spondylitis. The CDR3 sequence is CASSLGLAGGAGKNIQYF. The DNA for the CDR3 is TGTGCCAGCAGCTTAGGACTAGCGGGGGGCGCTGGCAAAAACATTCAGTACTTC.